A selection of T cell receptor beta chains follows, all from one sample in a study of blood T cell repertoires in COVID-19. Sequencing used immunoSEQ multiplex PCR; TCRdb keeps in-frame clones, though not all of them. The sample shows roughly 73,000 clones, about nine tenths of them seen only once. Input material: peripheral blood. These receptors all stem from an elderly woman with active or convalescent COVID-19. CDR3s include the opening cysteine and the closing phenylalanine or tryptophan. D genes are given only for firm matches. Clone sizes are given selectively: once, few, many, or a class where the clone is expanded.

clone_size | j_call | d_call | v_call | cdr3_nt | cdr3_aa
once | TRBJ2-1 | . | TRBV6-2/TRBV6-3 | TGTGCCAGCAGTCGGCAGGTCGGCGGGGTTAGGAGTGAGCAGTTCTTC | CASSRQVGGVRSEQFF
. | TRBJ1-2 | . | TRBV18 | TGTGCCAGCTCACCTGACAGATCAGATGGCTACACCTTC | CASSPDRSDGYTF
. | TRBJ1-6 | TRBD1 | TRBV7-9 | TGTGCCAGCAGCCGACAGGGGGCCAATTCACCCCTCCACTTT | CASSRQGANSPLHF
. | TRBJ2-5 | . | TRBV28 | TGTGCCAGCAGTTTAGACAGGTCCCAGTACTTC | CASSLDRSQYF
. | TRBJ1-5 | . | TRBV28 | TGTGCCAGCACGGCCGGGGGGAACTGGACCCAGCATTTT | CASTAGGNWTQHF
. | TRBJ1-5 | . | TRBV18 | TGTGCCAGCTCACAAATCCGGGACATAAGACAGCCCCAGCATTTT | CASSQIRDIRQPQHF
. | TRBJ1-5 | TRBD1 | TRBV28 | TGTGCCAGCATGCCCATCGACAGGGCGGTTTTCGATCAGCCCCAGCATTTT | CASMPIDRAVFDQPQHF
. | TRBJ1-5 | . | TRBV2 | TGTGCCAGCAGTGTTCAACTCTTGGGCAATCAGCCCCAGCATTTT | CASSVQLLGNQPQHF
. | TRBJ2-6 | . | TRBV5-1 | TGCGCCAGCAGCTCACAGGGCAACTCTGGGGCCAACGTCCTGACTTTC | CASSSQGNSGANVLTF
. | TRBJ2-5 | . | TRBV7-9 | TGTGCCAGCAGCTTTGCAGGGGAAGAGACCCAGTACTTC | CASSFAGEETQYF
. | TRBJ2-7 | . | TRBV7-2 | TGTGCCAGCAGCCCCGACGGGACTCTTATGACATACGAGCAGTACTTC | CASSPDGTLMTYEQYF
. | TRBJ1-2 | . | TRBV21-1 | TGTGCCAGCAGCACGGGGGTTTATTCTTATGGCTACACCTTC | CASSTGVYSYGYTF
. | TRBJ2-3 | TRBD2 | TRBV7-9 | TGTGCCAGCAGCCAACCGGGACTAGCGGCCCATACGCAGTATTTT | CASSQPGLAAHTQYF
. | TRBJ1-6 | . | TRBV7-8 | TGTGCCACCCGCGGAGGGCTAGGTTCACCCCTCCACTTT | CATRGGLGSPLHF
. | TRBJ2-7 | TRBD1 | TRBV5-1 | TGCGCCAGCAGACTGGACAGGGGGCGACAGGAGCAGTACTTC | CASRLDRGRQEQYF
. | TRBJ2-7 | TRBD2 | TRBV5-5 | TGTGCCAGCAGCTTGGGACTAGCGGGAGGGTACGAGCAGTACTTC | CASSLGLAGGYEQYF
. | TRBJ2-7 | . | TRBV5-1 | TGCGCCAGCAGCGAAACTGCAGGGCAGGGTCTCTACGAGCAGTACTTC | CASSETAGQGLYEQYF
. | TRBJ2-7 | . | TRBV4-3 | TGCGCCAGCAGCCAAGATCGCCTAGTTTTCGGCGAGCAGTACTTC | CASSQDRLVFGEQYF
. | TRBJ2-3 | TRBD2 | TRBV6-4 | TGTGCCAGCAGTGAGGGACTAGGAGCAGATACGCAGTATTTT | CASSEGLGADTQYF
. | TRBJ1-1 | . | TRBV4-3 | TGCGCCAGCAGCCAAACACCCCCAGGCTGGGGGAGGGAGAACACTGAAGCTTTCTTT | CASSQTPPGWGRENTEAFF
. | TRBJ2-2 | TRBD2 | TRBV28 | TGTGCCAGCAGCCGTACTAGCGGGGGGGCCAACGGGGAGCTGTTTTTT | CASSRTSGGANGELFF
once | TRBJ2-1 | . | TRBV5-1 | TGCGCCAGCAACGGCGGGGCCCTTTCCTACAATGAGCAGTTCTTC | CASNGGALSYNEQFF
. | TRBJ2-7 | TRBD2 | TRBV7-2 | TGTGCCAGCAGCCTGGGACTAAGCGGGGGTTCCTACGAGCAGTACTTC | CASSLGLSGGSYEQYF
. | TRBJ1-2 | . | TRBV6-5 | TGTGCCAGCAGCCGACCGGGACAAATTTCCTATGGCTACACCTTC | CASSRPGQISYGYTF
. | TRBJ1-1 | TRBD1 | TRBV18 | TGTGCCAGCTCACCTGGACAGGGCAGAGGCACTGAAGCTTTCTTT | CASSPGQGRGTEAFF
. | TRBJ1-2 | . | TRBV25-1 | TGTGCCAGCAGTGAGCAGGGTCTAGGCTACACCTTC | CASSEQGLGYTF
. | TRBJ1-6 | . | TRBV6-2/TRBV6-3 | TGTGCCAGCAGTTCCAGGGGTTCACCCCTCCACTTT | CASSSRGSPLHF
. | TRBJ1-3 | TRBD1 | TRBV7-7 | TGTGCCAGCAGCGACGGACAGGACTCTGGAAACACCATATATTTT | CASSDGQDSGNTIYF
. | TRBJ2-2 | TRBD2 | TRBV19 | TGTGCCAGTAGTATCTTGACATTGAGCGGGGGGGCTTACACCGGGGAGCTGTTTTTT | CASSILTLSGGAYTGELFF
. | TRBJ2-1 | . | TRBV2 | TGTGCCAGCAGGAATGTGGTAGTGTTCAATGAGCAGTTCTTC | CASRNVVVFNEQFF
. | TRBJ2-2 | TRBD2 | TRBV5-4 | TGTGCCAGCAGCCCTAGACTAGCGGGAACATTGACCGGGGAGCTGTTTTTT | CASSPRLAGTLTGELFF
few | TRBJ2-5 | . | TRBV18 | TGTGCCAGCTCACCGTCGGGACTCCAAGAGACCCAGTACTTC | CASSPSGLQETQYF
. | TRBJ1-5 | . | TRBV4-1 | TGCGCCAGCGGACCAGGACAGACAGATAGCAATCAGCCCCAGCATTTT | CASGPGQTDSNQPQHF
. | TRBJ1-4 | TRBD1 | TRBV6-6 | TGTGCCAGCAGGACGGGAGGGGGCGCGTATGAAAAACTGTTTTTT | CASRTGGGAYEKLFF
. | TRBJ2-3 | TRBD2 | TRBV28 | TGTGCCAGCAGTAACGGGGGGGGTCGCGGTACGCAGTATTTT | CASSNGGGRGTQYF
. | TRBJ1-5 | . | TRBV29-1 | TGCAGCGTTGGGGCACAAGATCAGCCCCAGCATTTT | CSVGAQDQPQHF
. | TRBJ1-2 | TRBD1 | TRBV6-5 | TGTGCCAGCAGTCAGGGACAGGGTGGCTACACCTTC | CASSQGQGGYTF
. | TRBJ1-4 | TRBD1 | TRBV28 | TGTGCCAGCAGTTCAGCGAGACAGGGGACCGCAACTAATGAAAAACTGTTTTTT | CASSSARQGTATNEKLFF
. | TRBJ1-6 | TRBD1 | TRBV4-2 | TGTGCCAGCAGCCAAGACCACAGGGGCGGCAATTCACCCCTCCACTTT | CASSQDHRGGNSPLHF
. | TRBJ2-3 | . | TRBV28 | TGTGCCAGCAGTTTTTTGGGCTCCGGGGAAGATACGCAGTATTTT | CASSFLGSGEDTQYF
. | TRBJ2-1 | TRBD1 | TRBV29-1 | TGCAGCGTTGAAGAATTCCAGGGGGCCTACAATGAGCAGTTCTTC | CSVEEFQGAYNEQFF
. | TRBJ1-3 | TRBD1 | TRBV7-2 | TGTGCCAGCAGCTTAGGAGGACAGGGGGTACGGGGAAACACCATATATTTT | CASSLGGQGVRGNTIYF
. | TRBJ1-2 | TRBD1 | TRBV27 | TGTGCCAGCAGAGATACAATGGACAGACAGGGTTTGGATGGCTACACCTTC | CASRDTMDRQGLDGYTF
. | TRBJ2-5 | TRBD1 | TRBV19 | TGTGCCAGTAGTGTTGTGACAGGGGGCGGTGGGACCCAGTACTTC | CASSVVTGGGGTQYF
. | TRBJ1-1 | . | TRBV10-3 | TGTGCCGGAGCCGCCGGGAGGGACTCCACTGAAGCTTTCTTT | CAGAAGRDSTEAFF
. | TRBJ1-5 | TRBD1 | TRBV12-5 | TGTGCTAGTGGTCAGGGGGATAGCAATCAGCCCCAGCATTTT | CASGQGDSNQPQHF
. | TRBJ2-3 | . | TRBV29-1 | TGCAGCGTTGATCAGGGCACAGATACGCAGTATTTT | CSVDQGTDTQYF
. | TRBJ2-1 | . | TRBV9 | TGTGCCAGCAGCTTGAAAGGGGGTTACCTTTACAATGAGCAGTTCTTC | CASSLKGGYLYNEQFF
. | TRBJ1-6 | . | TRBV2 | TGTGCCAGCAGTCCAACAGGGTCTAGAAATTCACCCCTCCACTTT | CASSPTGSRNSPLHF
. | TRBJ1-1 | . | TRBV4-3 | TGCGCCAGCAGCCAAGAGTGGCAGGGAAGTCTCACTGAAGCTTTCTTT | CASSQEWQGSLTEAFF
. | TRBJ2-5 | TRBD1 | TRBV2 | TGTGCCAGCAGTGACCGGGACAGGCAAGAGACCCAGTACTTC | CASSDRDRQETQYF
. | TRBJ1-2 | . | TRBV5-4 | TGTGCCAGCAGCTTTGGGAGAAACTATGGCTACACCTTC | CASSFGRNYGYTF
. | TRBJ1-5 | . | TRBV11-2 | TGTGCCAGCAGCTTAGATCGAGGAGGGAGCCAGCCCCAGCATTTT | CASSLDRGGSQPQHF
. | TRBJ2-1 | . | TRBV24-1 | TGTGCCACCAGTGACCCCCCATACAATGAGCAGTTCTTC | CATSDPPYNEQFF
. | TRBJ1-2 | . | TRBV30 | TGTGCCTGGAGTGTACAGCTGGTTAACTATGGCTACACCTTC | CAWSVQLVNYGYTF